This is a list of T cell receptor beta chains from one sample in a study of blood T cell repertoires in COVID-19. The repertoire was sequenced with immunoSEQ multiplex PCR; TCRdb's copy has only in-frame clones and lacks some. The data show over 140,000 clones, roughly 85% seen once. Sequencing was performed on PBMCs or T cells enriched from blood (not recorded which). The receptors come from a woman aged 50 to 60 who had recovered from COVID-19. CDR3s include the opening cysteine and the closing phenylalanine or tryptophan. Fields, in order: V gene, clone size, D gene, J gene, CDR3 DNA, CDR3 protein. A D gene is named only where the DNA matches it firmly. Clone sizes are given selectively: once, few, many, or a class where the clone is expanded.

v_gene: TRBV24-1
abundance: -
d_gene: -
j_gene: TRBJ2-1
CDR3nt: TGTGCCACCAGTGGTCCCCGAGGGGAGCAGTTCTTC
CDR3aa: CATSGPRGEQFF

v_gene: TRBV14
abundance: -
d_gene: -
j_gene: TRBJ1-4
CDR3nt: TGTGCCAGCAGCCAAGCGCAGGGGCGTTACGAAAAACTGTTTTTT
CDR3aa: CASSQAQGRYEKLFF

v_gene: TRBV3-1/TRBV3-2
abundance: -
d_gene: -
j_gene: TRBJ1-4
CDR3nt: TGTGCCAGCAGCCAAGGGCCAGGGGCAACTAATGAAAAACTGTTTTTT
CDR3aa: CASSQGPGATNEKLFF

v_gene: TRBV27
abundance: -
d_gene: -
j_gene: TRBJ1-3
CDR3nt: TGTGCCAGCAGTTACAGGCCAGGGATCTCTGGAAACACCATATATTTT
CDR3aa: CASSYRPGISGNTIYF

v_gene: TRBV9
abundance: -
d_gene: TRBD1
j_gene: TRBJ1-1
CDR3nt: TGTGCCAGCAGCGAAAACCCCCTGACAGGGGACACTGAAGCTTTCTTT
CDR3aa: CASSENPLTGDTEAFF

v_gene: TRBV5-1
abundance: -
d_gene: TRBD2
j_gene: TRBJ2-1
CDR3nt: TGCGCCAGCAGCTTGATAGCGGGGGCGCCCACCAATGAGCAGTTCTTC
CDR3aa: CASSLIAGAPTNEQFF

v_gene: TRBV19
abundance: -
d_gene: -
j_gene: TRBJ1-4
CDR3nt: TGTGCCAGTAGTGATGCAGCGATTGCAACTAATGAAAAACTGTTTTTT
CDR3aa: CASSDAAIATNEKLFF

v_gene: TRBV7-2
abundance: -
d_gene: -
j_gene: TRBJ1-5
CDR3nt: TGTGCCAGCGACCCCGGAGATAGCAATCAGCCCCAGCATTTT
CDR3aa: CASDPGDSNQPQHF

v_gene: TRBV30
abundance: -
d_gene: TRBD1
j_gene: TRBJ1-2
CDR3nt: TGTGCCTGGCGGACAGGGGGATATGGCTACACCTTC
CDR3aa: CAWRTGGYGYTF

v_gene: TRBV5-1
abundance: once
d_gene: TRBD1
j_gene: TRBJ1-4
CDR3nt: TGCGCCAGCAGCAGTGGACAGGGTTTGGAAAAACTGTTTTTT
CDR3aa: CASSSGQGLEKLFF

v_gene: TRBV6-2/TRBV6-3
abundance: -
d_gene: TRBD2
j_gene: TRBJ2-7
CDR3nt: TGTGCCAGCAGTTATCGGGGGGGATCGGGAGAGCAGTACTTC
CDR3aa: CASSYRGGSGEQYF

v_gene: TRBV5-4
abundance: -
d_gene: TRBD2
j_gene: TRBJ2-3
CDR3nt: TGTGCCAGCAGCCTTGGCCAGCGGGGGACAGATACGCAGTATTTT
CDR3aa: CASSLGQRGTDTQYF

v_gene: TRBV11-2
abundance: -
d_gene: -
j_gene: TRBJ2-7
CDR3nt: TGTGCCAGCAGCTTGACAAGCATGGGCGAGCAGTACTTC
CDR3aa: CASSLTSMGEQYF

v_gene: TRBV5-1
abundance: once
d_gene: TRBD2
j_gene: TRBJ2-3
CDR3nt: TGCGCCAGCAGCGGAGGACTAGCCGCAGATACGCAGTATTTT
CDR3aa: CASSGGLAADTQYF

v_gene: TRBV3-1/TRBV3-2
abundance: many
d_gene: -
j_gene: TRBJ1-1
CDR3nt: TGTGCCAGCAGCCAAAGGAGGGGCGTTTGGACTGAAGCTTTCTTT
CDR3aa: CASSQRRGVWTEAFF

v_gene: TRBV10-3
abundance: -
d_gene: -
j_gene: TRBJ2-7
CDR3nt: TGTGCCATCAGTGAGGGTGGGGGGGCCTCCTACGAGCAGTACTTC
CDR3aa: CAISEGGGASYEQYF

v_gene: TRBV18
abundance: -
d_gene: TRBD1
j_gene: TRBJ1-2
CDR3nt: TGTGCCAGCTCACCAAGGTTAGAGGGGGCGTCTAACTATGGCTACACCTTC
CDR3aa: CASSPRLEGASNYGYTF

v_gene: TRBV11-2
abundance: -
d_gene: TRBD1
j_gene: TRBJ1-1
CDR3nt: TGTGCCAGCACCGTCGACAGGGTCGGTACTGAAGCTTTCTTT
CDR3aa: CASTVDRVGTEAFF

v_gene: TRBV11-3
abundance: -
d_gene: -
j_gene: TRBJ1-1
CDR3nt: TGTGCCAGCAGCTTAGAAGCAGGGAACACTGAAGCTTTCTTT
CDR3aa: CASSLEAGNTEAFF

v_gene: TRBV25-1
abundance: few
d_gene: -
j_gene: TRBJ2-3
CDR3nt: TGTGCCAGCAGTGATGGGACTCTCGAAGATACGCAGTATTTT
CDR3aa: CASSDGTLEDTQYF

v_gene: TRBV27
abundance: -
d_gene: TRBD1
j_gene: TRBJ2-1
CDR3nt: TGTGCCAGCAGTTTCGGGACAGGTCTTCGCGGTGAGCAGTTCTTC
CDR3aa: CASSFGTGLRGEQFF

v_gene: TRBV7-8
abundance: -
d_gene: -
j_gene: TRBJ1-1
CDR3nt: TGTGCCAGCAGCTTAGCTCGGACAGTACTGAACACTGAAGCTTTCTTT
CDR3aa: CASSLARTVLNTEAFF

v_gene: TRBV3-1/TRBV3-2
abundance: many
d_gene: -
j_gene: TRBJ1-1
CDR3nt: TGTGCCAGCAGCCAAGGGAGGAACACTGAAGCTTTCTTT
CDR3aa: CASSQGRNTEAFF

v_gene: TRBV24-1
abundance: -
d_gene: TRBD2
j_gene: TRBJ2-3
CDR3nt: TGTGCCACCAGATATGCGGGGGTACGAACAGATACGCAGTATTTT
CDR3aa: CATRYAGVRTDTQYF

v_gene: TRBV19
abundance: -
d_gene: TRBD1
j_gene: TRBJ1-2
CDR3nt: TGTGCCAGAGGGGACAGGGAGAGCTATGGCTACACCTTC
CDR3aa: CARGDRESYGYTF

v_gene: TRBV2
abundance: once
d_gene: -
j_gene: TRBJ2-1
CDR3nt: TGTGCCAGCCCCCCCAAGCCAACTCGGGACAATGAGCAGTTCTTC
CDR3aa: CASPPKPTRDNEQFF

v_gene: TRBV7-2
abundance: -
d_gene: -
j_gene: TRBJ2-1
CDR3nt: TGTGCCAGCAGCTTAGTGGGCGGGGGCGGCGATGAGCAGTTCTTC
CDR3aa: CASSLVGGGGDEQFF

v_gene: TRBV4-1
abundance: -
d_gene: TRBD1
j_gene: TRBJ1-2
CDR3nt: TGCGCCAGCAGCCTACTGGCCCGACAGGGGGCTAACTATGGCTACACCTTC
CDR3aa: CASSLLARQGANYGYTF

v_gene: TRBV5-6
abundance: -
d_gene: -
j_gene: TRBJ1-1
CDR3nt: TGTGCCAGCAGCGTATATTTGGGGCGGGGGAACACTGAAGCTTTCTTT
CDR3aa: CASSVYLGRGNTEAFF

v_gene: TRBV6-5
abundance: -
d_gene: TRBD1
j_gene: TRBJ1-3
CDR3nt: TGCGCCGCGGGACAGGGAGTAATCACCATATATTTT
CDR3aa: CAAGQGVITIYF

v_gene: TRBV7-9
abundance: -
d_gene: TRBD2
j_gene: TRBJ2-3
CDR3nt: TGTGCCAGCAGCTCCCCGGCTAGCGGGAGGGCAGATACGCAGTATTTT
CDR3aa: CASSSPASGRADTQYF

v_gene: TRBV2
abundance: -
d_gene: -
j_gene: TRBJ1-4
CDR3nt: TGTGCCAGCAGTGACGCGACAGGAACTACTAATGAAAAACTGTTTTTT
CDR3aa: CASSDATGTTNEKLFF

v_gene: TRBV6-5
abundance: -
d_gene: -
j_gene: TRBJ1-6
CDR3nt: TGTGCCAGCAGTCAATACATTAATTCACCCCTCCACTTT
CDR3aa: CASSQYINSPLHF

v_gene: TRBV28
abundance: -
d_gene: TRBD2
j_gene: TRBJ2-7
CDR3nt: TGTGCCAGCAGTCCGGGACTAGCGTGGAGAGAGTCCGACGAGCAGTACTTC
CDR3aa: CASSPGLAWRESDEQYF

v_gene: TRBV28
abundance: -
d_gene: -
j_gene: TRBJ1-5
CDR3nt: TGTGCCAGCCTTCCACGGGGAAAAAGCAATCAGCCCCAGCATTTT
CDR3aa: CASLPRGKSNQPQHF

v_gene: TRBV30
abundance: -
d_gene: TRBD2
j_gene: TRBJ2-7
CDR3nt: TGTGCCTGGAGTGTACCGGGGGGGAGCGGGGGATACGAGCAGTACTTC
CDR3aa: CAWSVPGGSGGYEQYF

v_gene: TRBV7-9
abundance: -
d_gene: TRBD1
j_gene: TRBJ1-2
CDR3nt: TGTGCCAGCAGCCTCACAGGGGGCCGAGGCTACACCTTC
CDR3aa: CASSLTGGRGYTF

v_gene: TRBV3-1/TRBV3-2
abundance: -
d_gene: -
j_gene: TRBJ1-4
CDR3nt: TGTGCCAGCAGCCGGGGGGACCGCTCTGCATTTAATGAAAAACTGTTTTTT
CDR3aa: CASSRGDRSAFNEKLFF

v_gene: TRBV19
abundance: -
d_gene: TRBD1
j_gene: TRBJ2-3
CDR3nt: TGTGCCAGTAGGGGACAGGGGGCGAAAGATACGCAGTATTTT
CDR3aa: CASRGQGAKDTQYF

v_gene: TRBV18
abundance: once
d_gene: TRBD1
j_gene: TRBJ2-1
CDR3nt: TGTGCCAGCTCACGGACAGGGGGCCTAGCAGAGCAGTTCTTC
CDR3aa: CASSRTGGLAEQFF

v_gene: TRBV6-5
abundance: once
d_gene: -
j_gene: TRBJ1-6
CDR3nt: TGTGCCAGCAGTTACGCGACAGGTGGGATTTCACCCCTCCACTTT
CDR3aa: CASSYATGGISPLHF

v_gene: TRBV7-3
abundance: -
d_gene: -
j_gene: TRBJ2-1
CDR3nt: TGTGCCAGCAGCTTTCACGGGAGTCCTTCCTACAATGAGCAGTTCTTC
CDR3aa: CASSFHGSPSYNEQFF

v_gene: TRBV18
abundance: -
d_gene: -
j_gene: TRBJ1-2
CDR3nt: TGTGCCAGCTCCCCGAGGCTAAATGGCTACACCTTC
CDR3aa: CASSPRLNGYTF

v_gene: TRBV28
abundance: -
d_gene: -
j_gene: TRBJ2-1
CDR3nt: TGTGCCAGCAGTTTGGGGCAGGGGTCCTACAATGAGCAGTTCTTC
CDR3aa: CASSLGQGSYNEQFF

v_gene: TRBV11-3
abundance: -
d_gene: TRBD1
j_gene: TRBJ2-1
CDR3nt: TGTGCCAGCAGCTTAGGTGGGACAGGGGAGATTCTCCGGAATGAGCAGTTCTTC
CDR3aa: CASSLGGTGEILRNEQFF

v_gene: TRBV5-6
abundance: -
d_gene: -
j_gene: TRBJ2-1
CDR3nt: TGTGCCAGCAGGGAGGCGAGAGGTGAGCAGTTCTTC
CDR3aa: CASREARGEQFF

v_gene: TRBV27
abundance: -
d_gene: -
j_gene: TRBJ2-7
CDR3nt: TGTGCCAGCAGTTCATCGCAGGGGGGAGAGCAGTACTTC
CDR3aa: CASSSSQGGEQYF

v_gene: TRBV19
abundance: -
d_gene: -
j_gene: TRBJ1-4
CDR3nt: TGTGCCAGTAGTATAGGGTCCGCACAGTCAGAAAAACTGTTTTTT
CDR3aa: CASSIGSAQSEKLFF

v_gene: TRBV29-1
abundance: -
d_gene: TRBD2
j_gene: TRBJ2-3
CDR3nt: TGCAGCGTCGAGAGCGGGAGGGCCGTAGATACGCAGTATTTT
CDR3aa: CSVESGRAVDTQYF

v_gene: TRBV10-2
abundance: -
d_gene: -
j_gene: TRBJ2-7
CDR3nt: TGCGCCAGCAGTGAGTCTAGCGGCAGCTCCTACGAGCAGTACTTC
CDR3aa: CASSESSGSSYEQYF

v_gene: TRBV5-1
abundance: many
d_gene: -
j_gene: TRBJ2-2
CDR3nt: TGCGCCAGCAGCCCTCGACAGAACACCGGGGAGCTGTTTTTT
CDR3aa: CASSPRQNTGELFF

v_gene: TRBV5-1
abundance: -
d_gene: -
j_gene: TRBJ1-2
CDR3nt: TGCGCCAGCAGCTTGGAAGGGGATGGCTACACCTTC
CDR3aa: CASSLEGDGYTF

v_gene: TRBV28
abundance: -
d_gene: -
j_gene: TRBJ2-7
CDR3nt: TGTGCCAGCAGTTTTCGCGAGCAGTACTTC
CDR3aa: CASSFREQYF